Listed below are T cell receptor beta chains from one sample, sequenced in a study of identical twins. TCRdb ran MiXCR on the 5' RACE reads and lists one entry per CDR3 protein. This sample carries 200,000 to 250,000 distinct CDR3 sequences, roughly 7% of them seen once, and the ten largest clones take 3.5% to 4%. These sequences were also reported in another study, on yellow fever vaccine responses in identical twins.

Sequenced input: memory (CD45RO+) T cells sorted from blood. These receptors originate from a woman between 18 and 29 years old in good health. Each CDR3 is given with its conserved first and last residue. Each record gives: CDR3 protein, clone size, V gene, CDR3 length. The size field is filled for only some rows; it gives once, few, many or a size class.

CASSQPTGADQPQHF | many | TRBV4-1 | 15
CASSPGVLANTGELFF | . | TRBV4-2 | 16
CASSPPEGQGYEQYF | few | TRBV12-3/TRBV12-4 | 15
CASSVVPEGSTEAFF | few | TRBV9 | 15
CAMGPGLLGYGYTF | . | TRBV7-9 | 14
CASSSPEGQETQYF | few | TRBV5-5 | 14
CASSRTGNYGYTF | many | TRBV3-1 | 13
CATSLRTGGPGDTQYF | few | TRBV10-3 | 16
CAISESLLAGGQKNTGELFF | many | TRBV10-3 | 20
CASSQYQGGNTEAFF | few | TRBV7-9 | 15
CASSLVAGQPQHF | few | TRBV7-6 | 13
CASSLLDSMGQPQHF | many | TRBV7-6 | 15
CATSGRLAGSTDTQYF | many | TRBV15 | 16
CSVGKDRLTSYEQYF | many | TRBV29-1 | 15
CASSDPPTGELFF | few | TRBV6-4 | 13
CASSLPGTSEYNEQFF | many | TRBV12-3/TRBV12-4 | 16
CSFRDRDTGELFF | few | TRBV20-1 | 13
CASKPVFTEAFF | many | TRBV6-1 | 12
CASSLAEQNYEQYF | many | TRBV7-8 | 14
CASFGTTPDEQYF | many | TRBV6-6 | 13
CASSFDFRDRGQLGAKNIQYF | few | TRBV11-1 | 21
CASSLEPRGETEAFF | few | TRBV5-1 | 15
CASSQDPGSLDTEAFF | few | TRBV4-1 | 16
CASSSSGTRGETQYF | . | TRBV7-6 | 15
CATSREMSGGRQETQYF | few | TRBV15 | 17
CSAEQNRDLNEQFF | few | TRBV20-1 | 14
CASSSSLRENSPLHF | many | TRBV7-8 | 15
CSVGQGAGEQYF | many | TRBV29-1 | 12
CASSLDFGVGEQYF | few | TRBV7-2 | 14
CASSLTGARPMGQFF | many | TRBV5-6 | 15
CASSPPFGLAGNNEQFF | few | TRBV18 | 17
CSARGKGTSGGLSYEQYF | . | TRBV20-1 | 18
CATSDFGGTGQDNEQFF | . | TRBV24-1 | 17
CASEGNEKLFF | . | TRBV25-1 | 11
CASSVGQGAGQPQHF | . | TRBV9 | 15
CAVTTGFQETQYF | many | TRBV10-3 | 13
CASSEQGQFF | few | TRBV2 | 10
CASRLAGNNEQFF | many | TRBV5-5 | 13
CASRRGARAEAFF | many | TRBV5-5 | 13
CASSQNSGGAADTQYF | . | TRBV3-1 | 16
CASSTSGAGTGELFF | few | TRBV5-1 | 15
CASRGTSARYEQYF | . | TRBV2 | 14
CSARDPSAGFGNTIYF | . | TRBV20-1 | 16
CASSLDGRGGPRRYEQYF | few | TRBV5-1 | 18
CASSPSWGTTNEQFF | few | TRBV7-3 | 15
CASAGVHEQYF | few | TRBV19 | 11
CASSQGQGARTEAFF | few | TRBV3-1 | 15